This T cell receptor beta chain stems from a study of cytomegalovirus exposure and HLA in healthy donors. Study in general: When about 400 donors were genotyped, approximately 81% of them were found to fall in the Caucasian-associated ancestry cluster.

Study-level findings and limits: The study labeled about 160 TCR beta chains cytomegalovirus-associated. Both high specificity and high sensitivity reportedly marked the classifier's diagnosis of cytomegalovirus status.

Both 60 Vbeta primers and 13 Jbeta primers went into the PCR. Assay used: immunoSEQ multiplex PCR; TCRdb lists only in-frame clones, some missing. Of about 200,000 clones listed, 75% to 80% are singletons. Notes on this clone: Its specificity is unknown.

Everyone who donated was a healthy bone marrow donor. Looked up from germline, CDR1 is MNHNS and CDR2 is SASEGT. The CDR3 sequence is 18 residues long. Trimming pared 3 bases from V and 0 bases from J, leaving 17 bases between. The TCR sequence derives from a woman in her thirties in good health and CMV-seropositive. V usage is TRBV6-1 and J usage is TRBJ1-4; D possibly corresponds to TRBD1 (5 bases). Material: PBMCs. CDR3: CASSDLGALNPTNEKLFF. The CDR3 region has the DNA TGTGCCAGCAGTGATTTAGGGGCCCTAAATCCAACTAATGAAAAACTGTTTTTT.